A single TCR beta chain is shown here with its context. Other DNA sequences in this specimen translate into the identical CDR3. This entry belongs to a study of blood T cell repertoires in COVID-19. Study details: From the United States, Italy and Spain came samples of acute and convalescent COVID-19.

Produced via immunoSEQ multiplex PCR; TCRdb's table is partial and in-frame only. Among 250,000 to 300,000 clones listed, 85% to 90% were seen once. Grouping used clinical history reported by participants in a survey and questionnaire. For recovered donors of Cohort 3, there were two negative PCRs, clearance, or symptom resolution. The ends were cut back, 5 bases at V and 2 bases at J, with 4 bases in the middle. CDR3 length equals 11 residues. Germline values: CDR1 GTSNPN, CDR2 SVGIG (reference sequence). The source of this sequence is a young man who had recovered from COVID-19. This chain uses TRBV30 with TRBJ1-3; D is ambiguous. Input material: PBMCs or T cells enriched from blood (not recorded which). CDR3 sequence (DNA): TGTGCCTGGGGCACTGGAAACACCATATATTTT. Translated: CAWGTGNTIYF.